A single sample gave rise to the 26 T cell receptor beta chains below, sequenced in a study of cytomegalovirus exposure and HLA in healthy donors. The PCR made use of 60 Vbeta and 13 Jbeta primers. TCRdb keeps only in-frame clones here, not all; method: immunoSEQ multiplex PCR. The sample shows roughly 100,000 clones, about 83% of them seen only once. The sequenced material came from PBMCs. The origin of the receptors is a man aged 18 to 35 in good health and CMV-seronegative.

The chain carries TRBV4-1 and TRBJ2-1, with a tentative D call TRBD2 (6 bases). Germline loops: CDR1 MGHRA, CDR2 YSYEKL. Trimming left V 0 bases short and J 4 bases short, with 13 bases between. This CDR3 is built from 16 residues. This CDR3 reads CASSQDPGAQYNEQFF. The CDR3 DNA reads TGCGCCAGCAGCCAAGATCCGGGAGCCCAATACAATGAGCAGTTCTTC.

The rearrangement joins TRBV7-2 to TRBJ2-7; 9 positions match TRBD2. The CDR3 is 14 amino acids. V was pared by 5 bases and J by 2 bases, with 4 bases of the junction left unmatched. The germline gives CDR1 SGHTA, CDR2 FQGNSA. In nucleotides, the CDR3 is TGTGCCAGCAGCACTACTAGCGGGCCCTACGAGCAGTACTTC. Protein product: CASSTTSGPYEQYF.

This chain links TRBV6-1 with TRBJ2-1; the D gene is possibly TRBD1 (7 bases). The germline V gene encodes CDR1 MNHNS and CDR2 SASEGT. This CDR3 region has 15 residues. Trimming removed 6 bases at V and 5 bases at J, with 17 bases between. The CDR3 region is CASRDRQGLHNEQFF. CDR3 bases: TGTGCCAGCAGAGATAGACAGGGACTGCACAATGAGCAGTTCTTC.

The gene calls are TRBV27 and TRBJ2-7; TRBD1 might be the D (5 bases). V lost 5 bases to trimming and J lost 2 bases, with 10 bases between them. The germline CDR1 and CDR2 sequences are MNHEY and SMNVEV (reference sequence). The length of the CDR3 is 13 residues. CDR3 in DNA: TGTGCCAGCAGTCGCGGACAACCCTACGAGCAGTACTTC. This encodes CASSRGQPYEQYF.

The chain recombines TRBV19 with TRBJ2-7; TRBD2 matches 13 bases. Trimming at V came to 3 bases and at J to 6 bases, leaving 2 bases not matched to a gene. This CDR3 has 14 residues. CDR1 LNHDA and CDR2 SQIVND come from the germline V gene (reference sequence). CDR3 DNA: TGTGCCAGTAGTATCGGACTAGCGGGAGCCGAGCAGTACTTC. Encoded protein: CASSIGLAGAEQYF.

This chain uses TRBV11-2 with TRBJ2-7; TRBD2 matches at 10 bases. The CDR3 covers 16 residues. V was clipped by 1 base and J by 5 bases; unmatched bases: 8. Looked up from germline, CDR1 is SGHAT and CDR2 is FQNNGV. CDR3 DNA: TGTGCCAGCAGCTTAGGGGGTCTAGCGGGAGTTGACGAGCAGTACTTC. This sequence encodes CASSLGGLAGVDEQYF. Complete variable domain (other parts from reference TRBV11-2 and TRBJ2-7): EAGVAQSPRYKIIEKRQSVAFWCNPISGHATLYWYQQILGQGPKLLIQFQNNGVVDDSQLPKDRFSAERLKGVDSTLKIQPAKLEDSAVYLCASSLGGLAGVDEQYFGPGTRLTVT.

This clone is a singleton in its sample. The chain links TRBV11-2 to TRBJ2-7; the match to TRBD2 covers 12 bases. The germline V gene has CDR1 SGHAT and CDR2 FQNNGV. V lost 1 base, J lost 6 bases, and 1 base stayed unmatched. The CDR3 is made up of 14 amino acids. Here the CDR3 reads CASSLASGRAEQYF. The CDR3 DNA reads TGTGCCAGCAGCTTAGCTAGCGGGAGGGCCGAGCAGTACTTC.

CDR3 loop: CASSGAGGSMNTEAFF. CDR3 sequence (DNA): TGCGCCAGCAGCGGGGCAGGCGGTTCAATGAACACTGAAGCTTTCTTT. The V call is TRBV5-1, the J call TRBJ1-1, with D perhaps matching TRBD1 (5 bases). Trimming removed 4 bases from V and 0 bases from J, with 16 bases in between. Germline V gene sequence: CDR1 SGHRS, CDR2 YFSETQ. CDR3 length: 16 amino acids.

This sequence joins TRBV5-4 and TRBJ2-5; no reliable D call. Germline V gene data show CDR1 as SGHNT and CDR2 as YYREEE (reference sequence). Trimming left V 2 bases short and J 3 bases short, with 5 bases between. The CDR3 is 12 amino acids. CDR3 residues: CASSLPKETQYF. CDR3 DNA sequence: TGTGCCAGCAGCTTACCTAAAGAGACCCAGTACTTC.

The V call is TRBV6-5, the J call TRBJ1-2; 7 bases align to TRBD1. V lost 5 bases and J lost 4; bases outside the gene matches: 7. Per the germline V gene, CDR1 is MNHEY and CDR2 is SVGAGI. CDR3 length: 14 residues. The CDR3 DNA reads TGTGCCAGCAGTCCGTGGACAGGCCTCTATGGCTACACCTTC. Its protein product is CASSPWTGLYGYTF.

The chain couples TRBV29-1 to TRBJ2-7; D is perhaps TRBD2 (7 bases). The CDR3 covers 14 residues. Germline loops: CDR1 SQVTM, CDR2 ANQGSEA. V was trimmed by 0 bases and J by 7 bases, leaving 16 bases between them. The CDR3 loop is CSVEDRGGAGEQYF. The CDR3 coding sequence is TGCAGCGTTGAAGATAGGGGGGGGGCCGGGGAGCAGTACTTC.

CDR3 residues: CASSLHGRGLSYEQYF. The CDR3 DNA sequence: TGTGCCAGCAGTTTACACGGGCGGGGCCTCTCCTACGAGCAGTACTTC. V usage is TRBV27 and J usage is TRBJ2-7, with a weak D call TRBD2 (6 bases). V shed 2 bases and J shed 0 bases, with 14 bases lying between them. The CDR3 spans 16 residues. Germline CDR1 MNHEY, CDR2 SMNVEV (reference sequence).

The rearrangement links TRBV7-3 to TRBJ2-2; D gene ambiguous. The CDR3 consists of 14 residues. V was pared by 4 bases and J by 0 bases, with 6 bases between. In germline, CDR1 is SGHTA, CDR2 FQGTGA. CDR3 sequence reads: CASSSFANTGELFF. The CDR3 region has the DNA TGTGCCAGCAGCTCGTTTGCGAACACCGGGGAGCTGTTTTTT.

V is TRBV29-1 and J is TRBJ2-1; a possible D gene is TRBD1 (6 bases). The CDR3 has 12 amino acids. Germline CDR1 reads SQVTM; CDR2 reads ANQGSEA. V dropped 3 bases and J dropped 8 bases, with 11 bases sitting between them. The CDR3 spells CSVDPRGDEQFF. CDR3 DNA sequence: TGCAGCGTTGACCCCAGGGGAGATGAGCAGTTCTTC.

This chain joins TRBV7-8 and TRBJ2-3; D is perhaps TRBD2 (6 bases). The germline CDR1 and CDR2 sequences are SGHVS and FQNEAQ. V was cut by 3 bases and J by 5 bases, with 15 bases left in between. This CDR3 is 15 amino acids long. CDR3 in DNA: TGTGCCAGCAGCTTTCCGGCGGGACGCGGAGATACGCAGTATTTT. Protein product: CASSFPAGRGDTQYF.

The rearrangement uses TRBV10-3 and TRBJ2-1; 7 bases agree with TRBD2. This CDR3 contains 16 residues. Germline V CDR1 and CDR2: ENHRY, SYGVKD. With V trimmed by 7 bases and J by 4 bases, 13 bases remained unmatched. CDR3 in amino acids: CAIMLTSRRTYNEQFF. The CDR3, as DNA: TGTGCCATCATGCTGACTAGCCGCCGGACGTACAATGAGCAGTTCTTC.

V and J are TRBV27 and TRBJ1-5; 8 bases fit TRBD1. The germline gives CDR1 MNHEY, CDR2 SMNVEV (reference sequence). The CDR3 runs to 18 residues. With V trimmed by 5 bases and J by 4 bases, 16 bases remained unmatched. The CDR3 loop reads CASSPKYTGTGINQPQHF. As DNA, the CDR3 is TGTGCCAGCAGTCCAAAATACACCGGGACAGGAATTAATCAGCCCCAGCATTTT.

The chain joins TRBV21-1 to TRBJ2-2; the table calls TRBD2, which could not be checked here. TRBV21-1 is a listed pseudogene. The CDR3 runs to 13 residues. The CDR3 here is CASSTRDAGELFF. In DNA form, the CDR3 reads TGTGCCAGCAGCACGCGGGATGCCGGGGAGCTGTTTTTT.

In its sample, this clone was seen a few times. The rearrangement links TRBV6-1 to TRBJ2-1; D might be TRBD2 (6 bases). V gave up 3 bases and J gave up 4 bases, with 19 bases separating them. This CDR3 has 17 amino acids. From germline, CDR1 is MNHNS and CDR2 SASEGT. CDR3 amino acids: CASSESPAGPPYNEQFF. CDR3 DNA sequence: TGTGCCAGCAGTGAGTCACCAGCGGGCCCCCCTTACAATGAGCAGTTCTTC.

This clone was seen a handful of times. J is TRBJ2-6 and V is TRBV19; a weak D match, TRBD2 (6 bases). The CDR3 length is 15 residues. Trimming removed 7 bases at V and 0 bases at J, with 10 bases between. Germline V gene sequence: CDR1 LNHDA, CDR2 SQIVND (reference sequence). In DNA, the CDR3 is TGTGCCAGTAAGTCGGGGGACTCTGGGGCCAACGTCCTGACTTTC. Translation: CASKSGDSGANVLTF.

V usage is TRBV7-2 and J usage is TRBJ2-1; 7 nucleotides agree with TRBD2. The V gene's germline CDR1 is SGHTA and CDR2 FQGNSA. With V trimmed by 7 bases and J by 9 bases, 12 bases remained unmatched. This CDR3 is built from 14 residues. The CDR3 nucleotides read TGTGCCAGCACCCCTTGGGGGGGAGCGGTTGAGCAGTTCTTC. Its translation: CASTPWGGAVEQFF.

The chain has TRBV5-1 and TRBJ1-1; perhaps TRBD1 as D (5 bases). Germline V gives CDR1 SGHRS, CDR2 YFSETQ. The V and J ends lost 1 base and 3 bases respectively, with 13 bases between them. The CDR3 extends over 15 amino acids. The CDR3, as DNA: TGCGCCAGCAGCTTGAGACGGGGCGGGGACACTGAAGCTTTCTTT. It is translated as CASSLRRGGDTEAFF. The variable domain in full, with the rest retrieved from reference TRBV5-1 and TRBJ1-1, is KAGVTQTPRYLIKTRGQQVTLSCSPISGHRSVSWYQQTPGQGLQFLFEYFSETQRNKGNFPGRFSGRQFSNSRSEMNVSTLELGDSALYLCASSLRRGGDTEAFFGQGTRLTVV.

V and J are TRBV5-1 and TRBJ1-4, with D possibly matching TRBD1 (6 bases). V was pared by 4 bases and J by 0 bases, with 19 bases between. Germline V gives CDR1 SGHRS, CDR2 YFSETQ. CDR3 size: 18 residues. The CDR3 region is CASSVGRGGPATNEKLFF. The CDR3 region has the DNA TGCGCCAGCAGCGTTGGGCGCGGGGGCCCCGCAACTAATGAAAAACTGTTTTTT.

The chain recombines TRBV7-2 with TRBJ1-2; the D is unclear. The germline V and J ends were trimmed by 5 bases and 6 bases, with 22 bases remaining between them. The CDR3 consists of 16 residues. The germline CDR1 and CDR2 sequences are SGHTA and FQGNSA. In nucleotides, the CDR3 is TGTGCCAGCAGCCCGAATAATCAAAGGAGGATTGATGGCTACACCTTC. This translates into CASSPNNQRRIDGYTF.

V is TRBV9 and J is TRBJ2-1; 10 nucleotides align to TRBD2. Germline V gene data show CDR1 as SGDLS and CDR2 as YYNGEE. Germline trimming cut 6 bases from V and 2 bases from J; bases unmatched to any gene: 5. There are 15 residues in the CDR3. CDR3 nucleotides: TGTGCCAGCACCGGAGCGGGAGGGGCCTACAATGAGCAGTTCTTC. This translates into CASTGAGGAYNEQFF.

The V call is TRBV19, the J call TRBJ1-5, with 8 bases fitting TRBD1. The trim removed 6 bases at V and 2 bases at J, leaving 6 bases unmatched. The CDR3 sequence is 15 residues long. Germline V gene lookup returns CDR1 LNHDA and CDR2 SQIVND (reference sequence). CDR3 loop: CASRLDRGGNQPQHF. For the CDR3, the DNA is TGTGCCAGTAGATTAGACAGGGGTGGCAATCAGCCCCAGCATTTT.